This T cell receptor (beta chain) was sequenced in a study of a mutant IDH1 vaccine in newly diagnosed glioma. TCRdb's copy holds only in-frame clones and misses some; the assay was immunoSEQ multiplex PCR. The sample shows 98,000 or so clones, roughly 90% of them seen only once. The CDR3 covers 15 residues. Trimming removed 5 bases at V and 2 bases at J, with 17 bases between. CDR1 and CDR2 (germline): SGHRS, YFSETQ. Time point of the sample: baseline, week 1 (first vaccination visit). Treatment of the sample: pre-vaccination baseline after standard-of-care therapy. The chain employs TRBV5-1 and TRBJ2-7; the D gene is possibly TRBD1 (6 bases). The starting material was PBMCs, obtained from a glioma patient treated with radiotherapy, temozolomide or both. This TCR was sampled from a woman aged 45-65 years with glioma. In DNA form, the CDR3 reads TGCGCCAGCAGACCAACAGGGTTTCAGACCTACGAGCAGTACTTC. This sequence encodes CASRPTGFQTYEQYF.